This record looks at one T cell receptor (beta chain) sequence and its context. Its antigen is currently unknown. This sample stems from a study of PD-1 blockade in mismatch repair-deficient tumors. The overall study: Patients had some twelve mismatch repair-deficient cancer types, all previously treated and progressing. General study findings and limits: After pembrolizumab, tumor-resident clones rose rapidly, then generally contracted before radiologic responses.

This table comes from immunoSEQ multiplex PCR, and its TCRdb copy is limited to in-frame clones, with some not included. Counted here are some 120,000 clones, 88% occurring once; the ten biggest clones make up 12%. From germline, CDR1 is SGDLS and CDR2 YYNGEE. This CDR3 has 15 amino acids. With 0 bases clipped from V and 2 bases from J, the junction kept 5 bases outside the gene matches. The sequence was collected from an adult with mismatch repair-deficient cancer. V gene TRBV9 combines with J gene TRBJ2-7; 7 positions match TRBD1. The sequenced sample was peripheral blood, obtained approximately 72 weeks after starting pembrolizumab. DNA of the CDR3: TGTGCCAGCAGCGTAGGCGACAGGGCTACCTACGAGCAGTACTTC. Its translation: CASSVGDRATYEQYF. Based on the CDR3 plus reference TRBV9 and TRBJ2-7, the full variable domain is DSGVTQTPKHLITATGQRVTLRCSPRSGDLSVYWYQQSLDQGLQFLIQYYNGEERAKGNILERFSAQQFPDLHSELNLSSLELGDSALYFCASSVGDRATYEQYFGPGTRLTVT.